This T cell receptor beta chain is from a study of glioma-infiltrating T cells. Amplification of TCR alpha and beta CDR3 regions from RNA used iRepertoire nested multiplex PCR. For one-step reverse transcription and amplification, about 90-450 ng of tissue mRNA or PBMC total RNA was used. A single record per CDR3 protein comes from TCRdb applying MiXCR to the multiplex PCR reads. Of a few hundred thousand distinct CDR3 sequences in the sample, 35% to 45% were seen once. The CDR3 runs to 16 residues. CDR1 is MNHEY, CDR2 SMNVEV, per germline (reference sequence). J was trimmed by 3 bases and V by 8 bases; bases with no gene match: 14. Notes on this clonotype: The antigen is not known.

Study-wide points: Non-neoplastic patients had below-expected tissue-blood divergence, while all gliomas exceeded expectation.

The chain carries TRBV27 and TRBJ1-2; 8 positions agree with TRBD1. This clonotype was sampled from a human donor with low-grade glioma or glioblastoma, undergoing nonglioma brain surgery, or in good health (not recorded which). Material for sequencing was glioma tissue, nonneoplastic brain tissue, or PBMCs (not recorded which). The CDR3 reads CASGQFPLQGDYGYTF. CDR3 coding DNA: TGTGCCAGCGGTCAATTTCCCTTACAGGGGGACTATGGCTACACCTTC.